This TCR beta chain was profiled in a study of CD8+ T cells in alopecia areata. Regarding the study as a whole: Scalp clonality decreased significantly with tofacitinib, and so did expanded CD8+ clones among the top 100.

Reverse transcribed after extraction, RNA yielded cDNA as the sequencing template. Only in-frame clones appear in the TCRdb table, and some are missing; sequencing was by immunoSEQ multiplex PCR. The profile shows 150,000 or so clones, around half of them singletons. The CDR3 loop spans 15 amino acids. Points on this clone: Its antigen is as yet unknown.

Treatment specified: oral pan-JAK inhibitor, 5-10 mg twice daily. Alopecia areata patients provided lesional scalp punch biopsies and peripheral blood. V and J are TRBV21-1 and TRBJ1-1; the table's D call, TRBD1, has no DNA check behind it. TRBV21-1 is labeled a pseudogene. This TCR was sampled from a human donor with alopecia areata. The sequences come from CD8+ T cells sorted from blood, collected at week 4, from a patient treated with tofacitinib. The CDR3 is CASRKDKGENTEAFF. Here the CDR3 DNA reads TGTGCCAGCAGAAAAGATAAGGGGGAGAACACTGAAGCTTTCTTT.